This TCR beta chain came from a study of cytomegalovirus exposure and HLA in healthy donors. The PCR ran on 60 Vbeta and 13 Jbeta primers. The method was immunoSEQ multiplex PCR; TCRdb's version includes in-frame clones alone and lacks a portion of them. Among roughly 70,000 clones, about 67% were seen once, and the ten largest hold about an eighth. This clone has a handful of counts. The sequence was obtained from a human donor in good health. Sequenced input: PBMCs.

The CDR3 loop reads CATGGLAYEQYF. The CDR3 DNA is TGTGCCACTGGAGGCCTGGCCTACGAGCAGTACTTC. The rearrangement links TRBV25-1 to TRBJ2-7, with D possibly TRBD2 on 5 matching bases. This CDR3 has 12 amino acids. The V gene's germline CDR1 is MGHDK and CDR2 SYGVNS. Trimming stripped 10 bases from V and 2 bases from J, with 12 bases between.